These 32 T cell receptor beta chains originate from one sample sequenced in a study of T cell changes during pregnancy in multiple sclerosis. Sequencing was performed with immunoSEQ multiplex PCR; in TCRdb, only in-frame clones are kept and a portion is missing. The sample shows around 30,000 clones, approximately 94% of them seen only once. This sample comprised CD4+ T cells from peripheral blood mononuclear cells, obtained after pregnancy. The receptors originated from a female donor with multiple sclerosis, enrolled in a pregnancy study.

This clone was observed once. This chain links TRBV2 with TRBJ2-7; TRBD2 is a possible D gene (6 bases). The CDR3 extends over 13 amino acids. From germline, CDR1 is SNHLY and CDR2 FYNNEI. The germline V and J ends were trimmed by 2 bases and 5 bases, with 10 bases remaining between them. Written as DNA, the CDR3 is TGTGCCAGCAGTGAACTAGGGAGGAACGAGCAGTACTTC. Translated: CASSELGRNEQYF.

The rearrangement joins TRBV5-1 to TRBJ2-5, with D possibly being TRBD2 (6 bases). This CDR3 has 17 residues. Trimming shortened V by 0 bases and J by 0 bases, and 15 bases separated the two germline ends. Per germline, CDR1 SGHRS and CDR2 YFSETQ. The CDR3 loop reads CASSLDRLAGHQETQYF. CDR3 coding DNA: TGCGCCAGCAGCTTGGACCGGCTCGCGGGGCACCAAGAGACCCAGTACTTC.

The chain couples TRBV5-1 to TRBJ1-2; 7 positions match TRBD1. The V gene end was trimmed by 2 bases and the J gene end by 3 bases; junction bases not matched to a gene: 1. The CDR3 extends over 13 amino acids. CDR1 SGHRS and CDR2 YFSETQ come from the germline V gene. The CDR3 region is CASSLGTDYGYTF. DNA for the CDR3: TGCGCCAGCAGCTTAGGGACAGACTATGGCTACACCTTC.

The CDR3 reads CARDSDNEQYF. Here the CDR3 DNA reads TGTGCCAGGGACAGTGACAACGAGCAGTACTTC. The chain recombines TRBV2 with TRBJ2-7; weak D call: TRBD1 (6 bases). Germline V gene lookup returns CDR1 SNHLY and CDR2 FYNNEI. V gave up 9 bases and J gave up 5 bases, with 11 bases separating them. The CDR3 spans 11 residues.

The chain links TRBV7-3 to TRBJ2-2; D not certain. CDR1 and CDR2 (germline): SGHTA, FQGTGA. The CDR3 consists of 14 residues. Trimming cost V 9 bases and J 6 bases, with 17 bases left between them. In nucleotides, the CDR3 is TGTGCCAGTGCCCAAGGTTTCGCGGCCGGGGAGCTGTTTTTT. Amino acids: CASAQGFAAGELFF.

This sequence joins TRBV7-2 and TRBJ2-7; D may be TRBD1 (7 bases). The germline V gene has CDR1 SGHTA and CDR2 FQGNSA. CDR3 size: 15 residues. V was trimmed by 5 bases and J by 2 bases, leaving 16 bases between them. The CDR3 DNA sequence: TGTGCCAGCAGCGTCCGACAGGGAGGTACCTACGAGCAGTACTTC. It encodes CASSVRQGGTYEQYF. Looking up the rest from reference TRBV7-2 and TRBJ2-7 gives the full variable domain: GAGVSQSPSNKVTEKGKDVELRCDPISGHTALYWYRQSLGQGLEFLIYFQGNSAPDKSGLPSDRFSAERTGGSVSTLTIQRTQQEDSAVYLCASSVRQGGTYEQYFGPGTRLTVT.

The V call is TRBV7-9, the J call TRBJ2-6; 7 bases map to TRBD1. The J segment lost 6 bases and the V segment lost 11 bases, leaving 7 bases of the junction unmatched. Per the germline V gene, CDR1 is SEHNR and CDR2 is FQNEAQ (reference sequence). This CDR3 spans 13 amino acids. CDR3 bases: TGTGCCGGCACAGGGGAAGAGGCCAACGTCCTGACTTTC. Translating gives CAGTGEEANVLTF.

The rearrangement uses TRBV7-9 and TRBJ1-1; D gene uncertain. Germline CDR1 reads SEHNR; CDR2 reads FQNEAQ (reference sequence). Trimming stripped 5 bases from V and 1 base from J, with 11 bases between. The CDR3 is 14 residues long. The CDR3 loop reads CASSKSDSNTEAFF. In DNA, the CDR3 is TGTGCCAGCAGCAAATCAGATTCGAACACTGAAGCTTTCTTT. Full variable domain (missing parts from reference TRBV7-9 and TRBJ1-1): DTGVSQNPRHKITKRGQNVTFRCDPISEHNRLYWYRQTLGQGPEFLTYFQNEAQLEKSRLLSDRFSAERPKGSFSTLEIQRTEQGDSAMYLCASSKSDSNTEAFFGQGTRLTVV.

The rearrangement joins TRBV19 to TRBJ1-5; 9 bases are a match to TRBD1. Germline V gives CDR1 LNHDA, CDR2 SQIVND (reference sequence). The CDR3 totals 17 residues. V was pared by 5 bases and J by 9 bases, with 17 bases of the junction left unmatched. The CDR3 sequence is CASSVPGTGINARPQHF. The CDR3, as DNA: TGTGCCAGTAGTGTCCCTGGGACAGGGATTAACGCGCGGCCCCAGCATTTT.

V gene TRBV6-5 combines with J gene TRBJ2-7; possibly TRBD2 for D (6 bases). Germline V gene sequence: CDR1 MNHEY, CDR2 SVGAGI. This CDR3 region has 14 residues. The V and J ends lost 7 bases and 3 bases respectively, with 16 bases between them. The CDR3 DNA reads TGTGCCAGCACCCGGAAAGACGGGGGCTACGAGCAGTACTTC. It yields the protein CASTRKDGGYEQYF.

In nucleotides, the CDR3 is TGTGCCAGCAGCGTAGCTATTGGGGTTTCAGGGGGCACTGAAGCTTTCTTT. Encoded protein: CASSVAIGVSGGTEAFF. The V gene is TRBV9, the J gene TRBJ1-1; 7 nucleotides match TRBD1. This CDR3 is built from 17 residues. V shed 0 bases, J shed 4 bases, and the junction held 12 bases outside the gene matches. The germline gives CDR1 SGDLS, CDR2 YYNGEE.

This clone was seen a single time. Here the CDR3 reads CASSLRRTGTGELFF. DNA for the CDR3: TGTGCCAGCAGCTTACGCCGGACGGGGACCGGGGAGCTGTTTTTT. The V gene is TRBV7-8, the J gene TRBJ2-2; tentatively, D is TRBD2 (5 bases). This CDR3 is built from 15 residues. The germline CDR1 and CDR2 sequences are SGHVS and FQNEAQ. V lost 2 bases, J lost 5 bases, and 12 bases lay in between.

The CDR3 protein is CASSEILASGEETQYF. DNA for the CDR3: TGCGCCAGCAGTGAGATCTTGGCTAGCGGGGAAGAGACCCAGTACTTC. The rearrangement joins TRBV10-1 to TRBJ2-5; 9 bases agree with TRBD2. The CDR3 contains 16 residues. Trimming took 2 bases from V and 3 from J; bases not matched to a gene: 7. Germline-derived CDR1 and CDR2 are WNHNN and SYGVQD (reference sequence).

The chain links TRBV10-1 to TRBJ2-1; 8 bases agree with TRBD2. This CDR3 has 17 amino acids. Germline CDR1 is WNHNN and CDR2 is SYGVQD (reference sequence). V trimming: 0 bases; J trimming: 4 bases; junction bases outside the gene matches: 8. The CDR3 protein is CASSESGTSRLYNEQFF. CDR3 in DNA: TGCGCCAGCAGTGAGTCCGGGACTAGTCGACTATACAATGAGCAGTTCTTC.

The chain couples TRBV7-9 to TRBJ2-1; 10 positions match TRBD2. Trimming cost V 5 bases and J 4 bases; bases outside gene matches: 14. Per germline, CDR1 SEHNR and CDR2 FQNEAQ (reference sequence). There are 18 residues in the CDR3. This chain's CDR3 is CASSGGGYTSGVYNEQFF. The CDR3 DNA follows: TGTGCCAGCAGCGGGGGGGGGTATACTAGCGGGGTTTACAATGAGCAGTTCTTC.

The chain joins TRBV18 to TRBJ1-1, with 8 bases matching TRBD1. The CDR3 has 16 amino acids. Unmatched junction bases numbered 12, after V lost 2 bases and J lost 7 bases. CDR1 KGHSH and CDR2 LQKENI come from the germline V gene. The chain's CDR3 is CASSPDQGAPPLEAFF. The CDR3, as DNA: TGTGCCAGCTCACCAGACCAGGGGGCGCCCCCCCTTGAAGCTTTCTTT. The full variable domain, its missing parts supplied by reference TRBV18 and TRBJ1-1, is NAGVMQNPRHLVRRRGQEARLRCSPMKGHSHVYWYRQLPEEGLKFMVYLQKENIIDESGMPKERFSAEFPKEGPSILRIQQVVRGDSAAYFCASSPDQGAPPLEAFFGQGTRLTVV.

The chain is built from TRBV5-1 and TRBJ1-2; 9 nucleotides match TRBD1. The CDR3 contains 13 residues. V shed 4 bases, J shed 7 bases, and the junction held 5 bases outside the gene matches. Germline lookup yields CDR1 SGHRS and CDR2 YFSETQ. Here the CDR3 reads CASSEDRGGGYTF. CDR3 in DNA: TGCGCCAGCAGCGAGGACAGGGGAGGTGGCTACACCTTC. Drawing the rest from reference TRBV5-1 and TRBJ1-2, the complete variable domain is KAGVTQTPRYLIKTRGQQVTLSCSPISGHRSVSWYQQTPGQGLQFLFEYFSETQRNKGNFPGRFSGRQFSNSRSEMNVSTLELGDSALYLCASSEDRGGGYTFGSGTRLTVV.

The chain joins TRBV2 to TRBJ2-5; TRBD1 matches 9 bases. V dropped 6 bases and J dropped 5; count of bases not matched to a gene: 7. The CDR3 has 14 amino acids. CDR1 is SNHLY and CDR2 is FYNNEI in the germline V gene. This chain's CDR3 is CASRQGAQIETQYF. In DNA form, the CDR3 reads TGTGCCAGCAGACAGGGGGCGCAGATCGAGACCCAGTACTTC. Filled out from reference TRBV2 and TRBJ2-5, the complete variable domain reads EPEVTQTPSHQVTQMGQEVILRCVPISNHLYFYWYRQILGQKVEFLVSFYNNEISEKSEIFDDQFSVERPDGSNFTLKIRSTKLEDSAMYFCASRQGAQIETQYFGPGTRLLVL.

V usage is TRBV5-5 and J usage is TRBJ2-7; weak D call: TRBD2 (5 bases). The CDR3 contains 13 residues. CDR1 is SGHKS and CDR2 is YYEKEE in the germline V gene (reference sequence). Trimming left V 4 bases short and J 3 bases short, with 11 bases between. The CDR3 DNA reads as TGTGCCAGCAGCGTCGGACTTCTCTACGAGCAGTACTTC. It is translated as CASSVGLLYEQYF.

The chain links TRBV5-1 to TRBJ2-2, with 7 bases that match TRBD1. The CDR3 loop spans 15 amino acids. CDR1 is SGHRS and CDR2 is YFSETQ in the germline V gene. Trimming took 0 bases from V and 7 from J; bases not matched to a gene: 6. CDR3 region: CASSLVGTAGGELFF. Here the CDR3 DNA reads TGCGCCAGCAGCTTGGTTGGGACAGCAGGCGGGGAGCTGTTTTTT.

V and J are TRBV30 and TRBJ1-4; the match to TRBD1 covers 7 bases. Germline-derived CDR1 and CDR2 are GTSNPN and SVGIG (reference sequence). This CDR3 is 14 amino acids long. V gave up 0 bases and J gave up 7 bases; unmatched junction bases: 5. In DNA form, the CDR3 reads TGTGCCTGGAGTGTAATGGCAGGGGGTGAAAAACTGTTTTTT. The encoded protein is CAWSVMAGGEKLFF.

This CDR3 reads CASSFQGWNTEAFF. The CDR3 DNA follows: TGTGCCAGCAGTTTCCAGGGCTGGAACACTGAAGCTTTCTTT. V and J are TRBV6-1 and TRBJ1-1, with D possibly matching TRBD1 (5 bases). This CDR3 region has 14 residues. CDR1 is MNHNS and CDR2 is SASEGT in the germline V gene. V lost 5 bases and J 1 base, leaving 11 bases between the germline ends.

As DNA, the CDR3 is TGTGCCAGCTTAGGACTAGCGGGAGGCTACGAGCAGTACTTC. It translates to CASLGLAGGYEQYF. This chain uses TRBV18 with TRBJ2-7; 14 nucleotides line up with TRBD2. From germline, CDR1 is KGHSH and CDR2 LQKENI. With V trimmed by 7 bases and J by 3 bases, 2 bases remained unmatched. This CDR3 is 14 amino acids long.

V gene TRBV9 combines with J gene TRBJ2-7; TRBD1 is a possible D gene (6 bases). Germline-derived CDR1 and CDR2 are SGDLS and YYNGEE. Trimming pared 0 bases from V and 3 bases from J, leaving 16 bases between. This CDR3 contains 16 residues. CDR3 DNA: TGTGCCAGCAGCGTAGATCCGCGGCAGGGGTACTACGAGCAGTACTTC. Amino acid sequence: CASSVDPRQGYYEQYF.

V usage is TRBV9 and J usage is TRBJ2-5; the match to TRBD2 covers 8 bases. The CDR3 spans 13 residues. Germline CDR1 is SGDLS and CDR2 is YYNGEE. Germline trimming cut 0 bases from V and 9 bases from J; bases unmatched to any gene: 4. CDR3 loop: CASSVAGGKPQYF. CDR3 nucleotides: TGTGCCAGCAGCGTAGCGGGGGGGAAACCCCAGTACTTC.

V gene TRBV7-9 combines with J gene TRBJ1-5; D unresolved. Trimming left V 3 bases short and J 0 bases short, with 3 bases between. The CDR3 loop spans 13 amino acids. The germline gives CDR1 SEHNR, CDR2 FQNEAQ (reference sequence). The CDR3 nucleotides read TGTGCCAGCAGCTTCGGTAGCAATCAGCCCCAGCATTTT. Translated, it gives CASSFGSNQPQHF.

The rearrangement links TRBV27 to TRBJ1-2; 10 bases agree with TRBD1. V trimming: 3 bases; J trimming: 5 bases; junction bases outside the gene matches: 9. This CDR3 is 16 amino acids long. CDR1 is MNHEY, CDR2 SMNVEV, per germline (reference sequence). CDR3 loop: CASSLLGQGGEYGYTF. Here the CDR3 DNA reads TGTGCCAGCAGTTTGCTCGGACAGGGGGGGGAGTATGGCTACACCTTC.

V usage is TRBV28 and J usage is TRBJ1-2; 10 bases match TRBD1. After removal of 6 bases from V and 8 bases from J, the junction contained 9 bases not matched to a gene. Germline values: CDR1 MDHEN, CDR2 SYDVKM. The CDR3 is made up of 14 amino acids. This CDR3 reads CASRRGDRGSGYTF. In DNA form, the CDR3 reads TGTGCCAGCAGGCGCGGGGACAGGGGATCGGGCTACACCTTC.

The chain joins TRBV18 to TRBJ2-7; the D gene is possibly TRBD1 (5 bases). Germline CDR1 reads KGHSH; CDR2 reads LQKENI. This CDR3 region has 16 residues. Trimming left V 3 bases short and J 2 bases short, with 17 bases between. As DNA, the CDR3 is TGTGCCAGCTCACCTTGGGGCACCACACCCCCCTACGAGCAGTACTTC. Translating it yields CASSPWGTTPPYEQYF.

The chain combines TRBV5-8 with TRBJ2-3; a possible D gene is TRBD2 (6 bases). V was cut by 4 bases and J by 2 bases, with 17 bases left in between. CDR1 is SGHTS and CDR2 is YDEGEE in the germline V gene. This CDR3 comprises 16 residues. The CDR3: CASSAGRTGDTDTQYF. In DNA form, the CDR3 reads TGTGCCAGCAGCGCGGGACGCACGGGGGACACAGATACGCAGTATTTT.

The rearrangement joins TRBV7-9 to TRBJ1-1; D is undetermined. CDR1 SEHNR and CDR2 FQNEAQ come from the germline V gene (reference sequence). The CDR3 spans 15 residues. With 5 bases removed from V and 4 bases from J, the gap between germline ends came to 17 bases. Here the CDR3 DNA reads TGTGCCAGCAGCGAAGACATGTTCCCCCCCACTGAAGCTTTCTTT. This sequence encodes CASSEDMFPPTEAFF.

The chain uses TRBV20-1 and TRBJ2-1; 8 nucleotides match TRBD2. Germline V gene data show CDR1 as DFQATT and CDR2 as SNEGSKA (reference sequence). This CDR3 region has 11 residues. The J segment lost 13 bases and the V segment lost 5 bases, leaving 7 bases of the junction unmatched. Here the CDR3 reads CSAATSVDQFF. For the CDR3, the DNA is TGCAGTGCTGCGACTAGCGTCGATCAGTTCTTC.